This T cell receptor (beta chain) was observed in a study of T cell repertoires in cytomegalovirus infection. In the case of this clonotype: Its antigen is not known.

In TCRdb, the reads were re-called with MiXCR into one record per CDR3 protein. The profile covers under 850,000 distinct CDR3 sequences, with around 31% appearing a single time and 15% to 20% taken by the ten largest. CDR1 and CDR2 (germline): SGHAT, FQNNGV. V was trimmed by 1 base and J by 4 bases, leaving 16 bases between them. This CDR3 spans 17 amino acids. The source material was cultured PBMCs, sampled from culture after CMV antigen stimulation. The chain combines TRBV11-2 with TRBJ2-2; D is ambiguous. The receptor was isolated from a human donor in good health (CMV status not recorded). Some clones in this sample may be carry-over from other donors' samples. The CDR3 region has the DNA TGTGCCAGCAGCTTAGCCGGCGTGGACGAGGTCACCGGGGAGCTGTTTTTT. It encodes CASSLAGVDEVTGELFF.